This TCR beta chain was observed in a study of blood T cell repertoires in COVID-19. Repertoires were generated with immunoSEQ multiplex PCR, while TCRdb's copy carries only in-frame clones and drops some. The sample records about 360,000 clones, around 83% being singletons. This CDR3 contains 15 residues. V dropped 4 bases and J dropped 7 bases, with 17 bases sitting between them. Germline lookup yields CDR1 MNHEY and CDR2 SVGAGI. The chain employs TRBV6-5 and TRBJ1-5; no firm D call. The material sequenced was peripheral blood. The receptor was isolated from a man aged 25 to 40 with active or convalescent COVID-19. The CDR3 nucleotides read TGTGCCAGCAGTTCGGACGGGAACCCCGAGCAGCCCCAGCATTTT. Translation: CASSSDGNPEQPQHF.